These 9 T cell receptor beta chains were sequenced from one sample in a study of T cells in Graves' hyperthyroidism and ophthalmopathy. RNA transcripts were the template for amplifying TCR beta CDR3 regions. First-round RT-PCR targeting the TCR CDR3 was performed with the HTBI primer set. One entry per CDR3 protein, called by TCRdb with MiXCR from the multiplex PCR reads. The table has 530,000 or so distinct CDR3 sequences, over 15% seen once; the top ten hold 17%. Source material: blood. The origin of the receptors is a woman younger than 35 with Graves' ophthalmopathy.

This clonotype was detected only a few times. The V call is TRBV5-6, the J call TRBJ2-4; D possibly corresponds to TRBD2 (5 bases). The germline V and J ends were trimmed by 1 base and 3 bases, with 14 bases remaining between them. This CDR3 spans 16 amino acids. The germline V gene encodes CDR1 SGHDT and CDR2 YYEEEE. CDR3 residues: CASSLLTLRGKNIQYF. The CDR3 region has the DNA TGTGCCAGCAGCTTGTTGACCTTACGGGGCAAAAACATTCAGTACTTC.

V gene TRBV28 combines with J gene TRBJ1-6; tentative D call: TRBD1 (5 bases). Trimming removed 5 bases from V and 8 bases from J, with 19 bases in between. Germline loops: CDR1 MDHEN, CDR2 SYDVKM. CDR3 length: 16 amino acids. DNA of the CDR3: TGTGCCAGCAGTCCTCAGGCAGGGCATAATTATTCACCCCTCCACTTT. This gives the protein CASSPQAGHNYSPLHF. Based on the CDR3 plus reference TRBV28 and TRBJ1-6, the full variable domain is DVKVTQSSRYLVKRTGEKVFLECVQDMDHENMFWYRQDPGLGLRLIYFSYDVKMKEKGDIPEGYSVSREKKERFSLILESASTNQTSMYLCASSPQAGHNYSPLHFGNGTRLTVT.

This clonotype was counted many times. The chain combines TRBV13 with TRBJ2-1, with D maybe TRBD2 (6 bases). Trimming removed 4 bases at V and 5 bases at J, with 18 bases between. This CDR3 spans 16 amino acids. Germline assignment: CDR1 PRHDT and CDR2 FYEKMQ (reference sequence). The CDR3 region has the DNA TGTGCCAGCAGCTCCCTTGTGCGGGGTTTGAACAATGAGCAGTTCTTC. Translating it yields CASSSLVRGLNNEQFF.

With respect to this clonotype: This may come from a read error, since a much larger clone is one base off. The V and J genes are TRBV28 and TRBJ2-1, with 7 nucleotides matching TRBD2. The CDR3 totals 16 residues. Trimming took 4 bases from V and 2 from J; bases not matched to a gene: 8. The germline V gene encodes CDR1 MDHEN and CDR2 SYDVKM. The CDR3 DNA reads as TGTGCCAGCAGTTCCCCTTCTAGCGGACCCTACAATGAGCAGTTCTTC. Translated: CASSSPSSGPYNEQFF.

This clonotype was observed a few times. The CDR3 nucleotides are TGTGCCTGGAGCCGACAGGGGAGGGAGCAGTACTTC. This translates into CAWSRQGREQYF. This chain connects TRBV30 to TRBJ2-7; TRBD1 agrees at 8 bases. The CDR3 runs to 12 residues. J was trimmed by 7 bases and V by 3 bases; bases with no gene match: 5. Germline V gene sequence: CDR1 GTSNPN, CDR2 SVGIG (reference sequence).

This clonotype came up many times. V and J are TRBV2 and TRBJ2-2; no clear D gene. Per the germline V gene, CDR1 is SNHLY and CDR2 is FYNNEI. This CDR3 spans 10 amino acids. The V gene lost 8 bases and the J gene lost 4 bases, with 2 bases spanning the gap. The CDR3 DNA is TGTGCCAGCGGCACCGGGGAGCTGTTTTTT. This gives the protein CASGTGELFF.

Many counts were recorded for this clonotype. The CDR3 protein is CSATLRDRGYEQYF. The CDR3 DNA sequence: TGCAGTGCTACCCTCAGGGACAGGGGTTACGAGCAGTACTTC. The V and J genes are TRBV20-1 and TRBJ2-7; 10 bases fit TRBD1. Germline-derived CDR1 and CDR2 are DFQATT and SNEGSKA (reference sequence). After removal of 4 bases from V and 4 bases from J, the junction contained 7 bases not matched to a gene. This CDR3 has 14 amino acids.

The CDR3 loop is CASSRGAAAGYTF. As DNA, the CDR3 is TGTGCCAGCAGCCGTGGGGCAGCGGCTGGCTACACCTTC. The chain recombines TRBV7-9 with TRBJ1-2; D perhaps matches TRBD1 (5 bases). The CDR3 spans 13 residues. Per the germline V gene, CDR1 is SEHNR and CDR2 is FQNEAQ (reference sequence). Trimming took off 5 bases at V and 7 bases at J, with 14 bases between the two ends.

The V gene is TRBV30, the J gene TRBJ1-5; D is unresolved. Germline V gene lookup returns CDR1 GTSNPN and CDR2 SVGIG (reference sequence). V lost 0 bases and J 4 bases, leaving 19 bases between the germline ends. CDR3 length: 17 residues. DNA of the CDR3: TGTGCCTGGAGTGTAGAGAGACCCACCCGACCGAATCAGCCCCAGCATTTT. This encodes CAWSVERPTRPNQPQHF.